Below are 23 T cell receptor beta chains sequenced from a single sample in a study of OX40 agonist ivuxolimab in advanced cancers. The repertoire was sequenced with immunoSEQ multiplex PCR; TCRdb's copy has only in-frame clones and lacks some. The sample yields fewer than 70,000 clones, about 89% seen once. Sequencing used CD4+ or CD8+ T cells sorted from blood, obtained in a trial of the OX40 agonist ivuxolimab. The receptors come from an adult with an advanced solid tumor such as melanoma, head and neck, liver or kidney cancer.

This sequence joins TRBV7-2 and TRBJ2-7; D gene ambiguous. This CDR3 has 12 amino acids. Germline V CDR1 and CDR2: SGHTA, FQGNSA. The V end was cut by 5 bases, the J end by 3 bases, with 8 bases between. The CDR3: CASSRGGYEQYF. The CDR3 nucleotides are TGTGCCAGCAGCAGAGGCGGCTACGAGCAGTACTTC.

The chain links TRBV7-8 to TRBJ2-7; D possibly uses TRBD1 or TRBD2 (6 bases each). Between the trimmed V and J ends, which lost 8 bases and 2 bases, there was a span of 10 bases. This CDR3 comprises 12 residues. The germline CDR1 and CDR2 sequences are SGHVS and FQNEAQ. Here the CDR3 DNA reads TGTGCCAGCCGGGGGCGAACCTACGAGCAGTACTTC. It encodes CASRGRTYEQYF.

The CDR3 coding sequence is TGTGCCAGCAGTCTCCGGATCAAGTCGTACGAGCAGTACTTC. This gives the protein CASSLRIKSYEQYF. The rearrangement links TRBV28 to TRBJ2-7, with D unresolved. V lost 5 bases and J 4 bases, leaving 15 bases between the germline ends. Germline assignment: CDR1 MDHEN and CDR2 SYDVKM. The CDR3 contains 14 residues.

The J gene is TRBJ2-3, the V gene TRBV2; D is unresolved. CDR1 SNHLY and CDR2 FYNNEI come from the germline V gene. This CDR3 region has 11 residues. Trimming cost V 10 bases and J 6 bases, with 11 bases left between them. CDR3 nucleotide sequence: TGTGCCACCCTTGGGTGGGATACGCAGTATTTT. Amino acid sequence: CATLGWDTQYF.

V usage is TRBV7-9 and J usage is TRBJ1-2; TRBD1 is a possible D gene (5 bases). Trimming left V 0 bases short and J 4 bases short, with 6 bases between. The germline CDR1 and CDR2 sequences are SEHNR and FQNEAQ (reference sequence). The CDR3 is 13 amino acids. As DNA, the CDR3 is TGTGCCAGCAGCTTAGCGACAGCCTATGGCTACACCTTC. It encodes CASSLATAYGYTF.

The chain links TRBV21-1 to TRBJ1-2. TRBV21-1 is shown as a pseudogene. This CDR3 region has 13 residues. CDR3 loop: CASSKDGENGYTF. In DNA, the CDR3 is TGTGCCAGCAGCAAAGATGGGGAGAATGGCTACACCTTC.

J is TRBJ2-3 and V is TRBV4-2; 9 bases match TRBD2. The germline V gene encodes CDR1 LGHNA and CDR2 YNFKEQ. This CDR3 region has 16 residues. V lost 0 bases and J lost 4; bases outside the gene matches: 5. CDR3 amino acids: CASSQDLTSGPDTQYF. The CDR3, as DNA: TGTGCCAGCAGCCAAGATTTAACTAGCGGGCCAGATACGCAGTATTTT.

The gene calls are TRBV13 and TRBJ2-7, with TRBD1 matching 8 bases. This CDR3 is built from 16 residues. With V trimmed by 0 bases and J by 1 base, 5 bases remained unmatched. Germline values: CDR1 PRHDT, CDR2 FYEKMQ (reference sequence). Written as DNA, the CDR3 is TGTGCCAGCAGCTTAGGGTCAGGGGGCGATTCCTACGAGCAGTACTTC. Its protein product is CASSLGSGGDSYEQYF. Supplemented by reference TRBV13 and TRBJ2-7, the full variable domain reads AAGVIQSPRHLIKEKRETATLKCYPIPRHDTVYWYQQGPGQDPQFLISFYEKMQSDKGSIPDRFSAQQFSDYHSELNMSSLELGDSALYFCASSLGSGGDSYEQYFGPGTRLTVT.

The chain has TRBV9 and TRBJ2-2; no reliable D call. CDR3 size: 15 residues. Germline CDR1 reads SGDLS; CDR2 reads YYNGEE. V was clipped by 4 bases and J by 4 bases, with 14 bases between them. Written as DNA, the CDR3 is TGTGCCAGCAGCCCGGGCACCTCGGGCACCGGGGAGCTGTTTTTT. Protein sequence: CASSPGTSGTGELFF.

V is TRBV4-3 and J is TRBJ2-2; 8 bases line up with TRBD1. The germline V gene encodes CDR1 LGHNA and CDR2 YSLEER. The CDR3 is made up of 16 amino acids. V gave up 0 bases and J gave up 4 bases; unmatched junction bases: 4. The CDR3 spells CASSQDQGAVTGELFF. The CDR3, as DNA: TGCGCCAGCAGCCAAGATCAGGGGGCGGTCACCGGGGAGCTGTTTTTT.

V usage is TRBV27 and J usage is TRBJ2-2; D is perhaps TRBD1 (6 bases). The V end was cut by 5 bases, the J end by 0 bases, with 16 bases between. This CDR3 comprises 17 residues. Germline V gene lookup returns CDR1 MNHEY and CDR2 SMNVEV (reference sequence). The CDR3 DNA follows: TGTGCCAGCAGTCCCCTCGACCGACAGGCGAACACCGGGGAGCTGTTTTTT. It specifies CASSPLDRQANTGELFF.

The rearrangement uses TRBV7-6 and TRBJ2-2; 7 bases line up with TRBD2. This CDR3 comprises 17 residues. The junction had 6 bases not matched to a gene; V was cut back by 0 bases and J by 2 bases. Germline CDR1 is SGHVS and CDR2 is FNYEAQ. CDR3 sequence: CASSLAVGGVNTGELFF. The CDR3 nucleotides are TGTGCCAGCAGCTTAGCGGTTGGGGGGGTCAACACCGGGGAGCTGTTTTTT.

V and J are TRBV5-3 and TRBJ2-7; D is possibly TRBD1 or TRBD2 (7 bases each). TRBV5-3 belongs to the ORF category, with a function that is uncertain. Trimming removed 3 bases at V and 3 bases at J, with 16 bases between. The CDR3 totals 15 residues. The CDR3 is CARSWEGAIYYEQYF. The CDR3 DNA sequence: TGTGCCAGAAGCTGGGAGGGGGCGATCTACTACGAGCAGTACTTC.

J is TRBJ2-1 and V is TRBV6-4; TRBD2 matches 11 bases. The CDR3 is made up of 17 amino acids. The V and J ends lost 2 bases and 4 bases, in that order; junction bases with no gene match: 7. Per the germline V gene, CDR1 is MRHNA and CDR2 is SNTAGT. The CDR3 region is CASSDRPGTSGYNEQFF. The CDR3, as DNA: TGTGCCAGCAGTGACCGCCCCGGGACTAGCGGATACAATGAGCAGTTCTTC.

This chain joins TRBV18 and TRBJ1-1, with unresolved D. Trimming pared 3 bases from V and 8 bases from J, leaving 13 bases between. The CDR3 sequence is 13 residues long. CDR1 is KGHSH and CDR2 is LQKENI in the germline V gene. The CDR3 sequence: CASSPESGWEAFF. The CDR3 DNA sequence: TGTGCCAGCTCACCTGAAAGCGGTTGGGAAGCTTTCTTT.

This chain uses TRBV4-1 with TRBJ2-7; weak D call: TRBD2 (6 bases). This CDR3 spans 16 amino acids. The germline gives CDR1 MGHRA, CDR2 YSYEKL. The V and J ends lost 3 bases and 5 bases respectively, with 20 bases between them. CDR3 DNA: TGCGCCAGCAGCCACTATGAATTCGGGGGTTCGGACGAGCAGTACTTC. Translation: CASSHYEFGGSDEQYF.

The genes are TRBV28 and TRBJ2-1; 10 bases agree with TRBD1. The CDR3 has 15 residues. CDR1 and CDR2 from the germline V gene are MDHEN and SYDVKM. The trim removed 1 base at V and 8 bases at J, leaving 5 bases unmatched. This CDR3 is CASSLFLGQGYEQFF. CDR3 sequence (DNA): TGTGCCAGCAGTTTATTCCTGGGACAGGGGTATGAGCAGTTCTTC.

CDR3 sequence (DNA): TGTGCCAGCAGCCTCAGATGGGGATTAATCAATGAGCAGTTCTTC. This encodes CASSLRWGLINEQFF. The V and J genes are TRBV11-1 and TRBJ2-1; D not certain. This CDR3 region has 15 residues. V was pared by 5 bases and J by 6 bases, with 17 bases between. Germline loops: CDR1 SGHAT, CDR2 FQDESV (reference sequence).

The genes are TRBV10-3 and TRBJ1-5, with D possibly being TRBD1 (5 bases). The length of the CDR3 is 16 residues. Germline loops: CDR1 ENHRY, CDR2 SYGVKD. Trimming pared 2 bases from V and 0 bases from J, leaving 11 bases between. The CDR3 sequence is CAISEDSSASNQPQHF. CDR3 sequence (DNA): TGTGCCATCAGTGAGGACAGCAGCGCTAGCAATCAGCCCCAGCATTTT.

The rearrangement joins TRBV27 to TRBJ1-1; no firm D call. Trimming cost V 6 bases and J 5 bases, with 16 bases left between them. The CDR3 is 14 amino acids. The germline V gene encodes CDR1 MNHEY and CDR2 SMNVEV (reference sequence). The CDR3 reads CASRRATVRTEAFF. The CDR3 bases are TGTGCCAGCAGACGCGCGACGGTTCGGACTGAAGCTTTCTTT.

V gene TRBV4-1 combines with J gene TRBJ1-2; 9 bases match TRBD1. With 1 base clipped from V and 6 bases from J, the junction kept 12 bases outside the gene matches. The CDR3 covers 17 residues. CDR1 is MGHRA, CDR2 YSYEKL, per germline. CDR3: CASSQVTPGQGPNGYTF. Written as DNA, the CDR3 is TGCGCCAGCAGCCAAGTTACCCCGGGACAGGGCCCAAATGGCTACACCTTC.

The gene calls are TRBV19 and TRBJ1-5; 7 nucleotides match TRBD1. The V gene end was trimmed by 2 bases and the J gene end by 0 bases; junction bases not matched to a gene: 7. The CDR3 consists of 17 residues. Germline CDR1 and CDR2: LNHDA and SQIVND (reference sequence). In nucleotides, the CDR3 is TGTGCCAGTAGTATATTTTGGACAGGAGATAGCAATCAGCCCCAGCATTTT. Amino acids: CASSIFWTGDSNQPQHF. Filled out from reference TRBV19 and TRBJ1-5, the complete variable domain reads DGGITQSPKYLFRKEGQNVTLSCEQNLNHDAMYWYRQDPGQGLRLIYYSQIVNDFQKGDIAEGYSVSREKKESFPLTVTSAQKNPTAFYLCASSIFWTGDSNQPQHFGDGTRLSIL.

A remark on this clone: Mismatch with germline at one junction end may stem from a read error. The V call is TRBV4-1, the J call TRBJ2-5, with TRBD1 identical over 12 bases. Germline V CDR1 and CDR2: MGHRA, YSYEKL. The CDR3 runs to 18 residues. CDR3 in DNA: TGCGCCAGCACCCAACTGTCGGAAGGGACAGGGGGCCGGGAGACCCAGTACTTC. It encodes CASTQLSEGTGGRETQYF.